This TCR beta chain was sequenced for a study of shared clonotypes between healthy human individuals. Study conclusions and caveats: Naive subsets usually exceeded memory subsets in estimated richness. When compared with the clonotypes that were shared by all four sorted-subset donors, the non-shared clonotypes turned out to have lower generation probabilities.

With respect to this clone: The antigen remains undetermined.

Every immunoSEQ plate was one replicate of a subset's evenly spread DNA. Libraries were prepared by immunoSEQ multiplex PCR; TCRdb keeps only in-frame clonotypes and omits some of them. The sample holds about 2.2 million clones, about 93% seen once. Cells designated naive CD8 were CD45RO-negative and were positively selected for CCR7, with terminally differentiated effector memory CD45RA+ cells excluded. Germline CDR1 MDHEN, CDR2 SYDVKM. The CDR3 runs to 14 residues. V was trimmed by 6 bases and J by 6 bases, leaving 17 bases between them. Sequenced input: naive CD8+ T cells from PBMCs. This sequence joins TRBV28 and TRBJ1-1; TRBD1 might be the D (6 bases). The receptor was derived from a man between 18 and 29 years old in good health. Some clones in this sample may be carry-over from other donors' samples. CDR3 nucleotides: TGTGCCAGCAGCAATCAGGGGATGGGGCCTGAAGCTTTCTTT. This encodes CASSNQGMGPEAFF.